Sequencing of this T cell receptor (beta chain) was carried out in a study of beta chain features in type 1 diabetes. Study at large: In all, around 100 million sorted cells from all samples were analyzed. Study-wide points: Among all four CD4+ subsets, Type 1 diabetes patients had TCRB CDR3s that were moderately but significantly shorter.

The study reverse transcribed the entire isolated RNA, so it sequenced expressed TCRB transcripts. Some clones are missing from TCRdb's copy, which holds only in-frame ones; the method was immunoSEQ multiplex PCR. The table has 40,000 to 60,000 clones, under 75% seen once; the top ten hold 0.25% to 0.35%. CDR3 length equals 13 residues. Germline assignment: CDR1 MDHEN and CDR2 SYDVKM. V was shortened by 6 bases and J by 2 bases, with 10 bases between the two germline ends. This clone has a single count. Its antigen remains unknown. J is TRBJ2-5 and V is TRBV28; perhaps TRBD1 as D (6 bases). The TCR was taken from a woman aged 25-40 years with type 1 diabetes. Sample: stem cell memory CD4+ T cells from blood. DNA for the CDR3: TGTGCCAGCAGCCAGGGGAATCAAGAGACCCAGTACTTC. Translation: CASSQGNQETQYF. Supplemented by reference TRBV28 and TRBJ2-5, the full variable domain reads DVKVTQSSRYLVKRTGEKVFLECVQDMDHENMFWYRQDPGLGLRLIYFSYDVKMKEKGDIPEGYSVSREKKERFSLILESASTNQTSMYLCASSQGNQETQYFGPGTRLLVL.